Listed below are T cell receptor beta chains from one sample, sequenced in a study of blood T cell repertoires in COVID-19. Measured with immunoSEQ multiplex PCR; TCRdb has only the in-frame clones, and not every one. The sample includes around 130,000 clones, around 87% of them seen just once. What was sequenced was peripheral blood. The receptors were sampled from a man between 65 and 80 years old with active or convalescent COVID-19. Both conserved end residues are part of each CDR3. A D gene is named only where the DNA matches it firmly. A clone size is listed for some rows: how often the clone was seen (once, few, many), or a class if it is expanded.

>TRBJ1-2|.|TRBV6-1|.
TGTGCCAGCAGTGAAATTACGACAATCGATGGCTACACCTTC
CASSEITTIDGYTF
>TRBJ1-4|.|TRBV19|.
TGTGCCAGTAGTACCGACGGAGCAACTAATGAAAAACTGTTTTTT
CASSTDGATNEKLFF
>TRBJ2-7|once|TRBV28|.
TGTGCCAGCAGTTTACAGGGGACATCGGCCTACGAGCAGTACTTC
CASSLQGTSAYEQYF
>TRBJ1-1|.|TRBV7-3|TRBD1
TGTGCCAGCAGCCTCACAGGGGGCGACACTGAAGCTTTCTTT
CASSLTGGDTEAFF
>TRBJ1-1|.|TRBV12-3/TRBV12-4|.
TGTGCCAGCAGTCTGACAGAGAACACTGAAGCTTTCTTT
CASSLTENTEAFF
>TRBJ2-3|.|TRBV9|TRBD2
TGTGCCAGCAGCCACAGGACTAGCGGGAACACAGATACGCAGTATTTT
CASSHRTSGNTDTQYF
>TRBJ2-5|few|TRBV2|TRBD1
TGTGCCAGCAGTGAAGCCTGGACAGGGGGGGAGACCCAGTACTTC
CASSEAWTGGETQYF
>TRBJ2-7|.|TRBV5-1|.
TGCGCCAGCAGCTTGGAGTCAGGGGGGACCTACGAGCAGTACTTC
CASSLESGGTYEQYF
>TRBJ1-2|.|TRBV24-1|TRBD1
TGTGCCACCAGTGCCGAAGGACAGGGCTATGGCTACACCTTC
CATSAEGQGYGYTF
>TRBJ1-2|once|TRBV2|.
TGTGCCAGCACCTCGGGAGGGGTTTTTGGCTACACCTTC
CASTSGGVFGYTF
>TRBJ2-1|.|TRBV29-1|.
TGCAGCGCTGCCTGGGCCGTGGACAATGAGCAGTTCTTC
CSAAWAVDNEQFF
>TRBJ2-5|.|TRBV5-8|TRBD1
TGTGCCAGCAGCCTCGGGACAGGGGGTGAAGAGACCCAGTACTTC
CASSLGTGGEETQYF
>TRBJ1-5|once|TRBV24-1|TRBD1
TGTGCCACCAGTGCAGACAGGGGGGACAATCAGCCCCAGCATTTT
CATSADRGDNQPQHF
>TRBJ2-7|.|TRBV11-2|TRBD1
TGTGCCAGCAGCCCCGGGACAGGGGTACACGAGCAGTACTTC
CASSPGTGVHEQYF
>TRBJ2-1|.|TRBV7-8|.
TGTGCCAGCAGCTTAGCGCTAAGGCGGTACTACAATGAGCAGTTCTTC
CASSLALRRYYNEQFF
>TRBJ2-1|.|TRBV2|.
TGTGCCAGCAATTCCGGGACTACAGGGTACAATGAGCAGTTCTTC
CASNSGTTGYNEQFF
>TRBJ2-4|.|TRBV9|.
TGTGCCAGCAGCGTTGGGGACATGGGCCTAGCCAAAAACATTCAGTACTTC
CASSVGDMGLAKNIQYF
>TRBJ1-5|.|TRBV3-1/TRBV3-2|.
TGTGCCAGCAGCCATGGGCGGGCTGGGCCCGGTGGGAATCAGCCCCAGCATTTT
CASSHGRAGPGGNQPQHF
>TRBJ2-7|.|TRBV29-1|TRBD2
TGCAGCGTTGTCCCAACTAGCGGGAGCTCCTACGAGCAGTACTTC
CSVVPTSGSSYEQYF
>TRBJ1-2|.|TRBV7-9|.
TGTGCCAGCAGCCCCATAGGGGCGAATGCCTATGGCTACACCTTC
CASSPIGANAYGYTF
>TRBJ2-7|.|TRBV18|TRBD2
TGTGCCAGCTCACCGGCCGGGAGAACTAGCGGGAGAAACTACGAGCAGTACTTC
CASSPAGRTSGRNYEQYF
>TRBJ2-7|.|TRBV2|TRBD1
TGTGCCAGCAGTGCCCCAGCAGGGGGCGACGAGCAGTACTTC
CASSAPAGGDEQYF